This T cell receptor (beta chain) was captured by sequencing in a study of cytomegalovirus exposure and HLA in healthy donors. On the study more broadly: An earlier analysis found fewer than 120 million unique TCR beta sequences from about 190 million T cells. Membership in the Caucasian-associated ancestry cluster was found for around 81% of 398 genotyped donors.

This CDR3 region has 14 residues. The germline gives CDR1 SGDLS, CDR2 YYNGEE. The germline V and J ends were trimmed by 3 bases and 6 bases, with 13 bases remaining between them. Regarding the study as a whole: HLA restriction was apparent for most CMV-associated TCR beta chains in a later analysis.

The study ran its PCR with 60 Vbeta and 13 Jbeta primers. This table comes from immunoSEQ multiplex PCR, and its TCRdb copy is limited to in-frame clones, with some not included. The sample contains a few hundred thousand clones, about 81% of which appear only once. Concerning this clone: What it recognizes is unknown.

The receptor comes from a woman aged 60-75 years in good health and CMV-seropositive. What was sequenced was PBMCs. The chain is built from TRBV9 and TRBJ2-1, with no clear D. The CDR3 sequence: CASSAWPRINEQFF. The CDR3 DNA reads as TGTGCCAGCAGCGCCTGGCCCCGAATCAATGAGCAGTTCTTC. The full variable domain, its missing parts supplied by reference TRBV9 and TRBJ2-1, is DSGVTQTPKHLITATGQRVTLRCSPRSGDLSVYWYQQSLDQGLQFLIQYYNGEERAKGNILERFSAQQFPDLHSELNLSSLELGDSALYFCASSAWPRINEQFFGPGTRLTVL.